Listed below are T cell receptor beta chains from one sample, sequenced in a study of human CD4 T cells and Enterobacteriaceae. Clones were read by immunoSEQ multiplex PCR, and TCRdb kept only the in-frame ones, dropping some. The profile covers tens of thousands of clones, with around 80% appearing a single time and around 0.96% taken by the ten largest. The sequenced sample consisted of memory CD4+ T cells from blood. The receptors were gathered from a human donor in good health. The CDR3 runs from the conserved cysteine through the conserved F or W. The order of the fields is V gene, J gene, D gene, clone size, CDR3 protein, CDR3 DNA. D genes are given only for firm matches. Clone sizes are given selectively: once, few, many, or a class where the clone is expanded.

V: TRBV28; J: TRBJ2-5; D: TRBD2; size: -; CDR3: CASSFMYGRTSGRQETQYF; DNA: TGTGCCAGCAGTTTCATGTATGGGCGGACTAGCGGGAGGCAAGAGACCCAGTACTTC
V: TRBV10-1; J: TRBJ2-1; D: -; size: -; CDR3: CASSPGHYSYNEQFF; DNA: TGCGCCAGCAGCCCGGGACACTATTCCTACAATGAGCAGTTCTTC
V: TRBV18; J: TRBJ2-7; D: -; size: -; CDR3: CASSPLGLTYEQYF; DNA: TGTGCCAGCTCACCCCTTGGTCTTACTTACGAGCAGTACTTC
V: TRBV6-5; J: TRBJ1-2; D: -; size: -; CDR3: CASSSLGARGNYGYTF; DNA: TGTGCCAGCAGTTCCCTCGGGGCCCGGGGTAACTATGGCTACACCTTC
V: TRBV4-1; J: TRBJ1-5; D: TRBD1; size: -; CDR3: CASSLPTGNQPQHF; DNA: TGCGCCAGCAGCCTCCCGACAGGGAATCAGCCCCAGCATTTT
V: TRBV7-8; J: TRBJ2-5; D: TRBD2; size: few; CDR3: CASSLGRASGREETQYF; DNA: TGTGCCAGCAGCTTGGGCAGGGCTAGCGGGAGGGAAGAGACCCAGTACTTC
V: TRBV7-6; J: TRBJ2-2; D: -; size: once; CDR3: CASSPTENTGELFF; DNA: TGTGCCAGCAGCCCTACAGAGAACACCGGGGAGCTGTTTTTT
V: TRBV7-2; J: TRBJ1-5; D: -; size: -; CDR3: CASSLGRVFGNQPQHF; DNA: TGTGCCAGCAGCTTAGGACGGGTCTTCGGCAATCAGCCCCAGCATTTT
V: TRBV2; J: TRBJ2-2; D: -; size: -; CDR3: CASRTGSTGELFF; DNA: TGTGCCAGCAGGACGGGGAGCACCGGGGAGCTGTTTTTT
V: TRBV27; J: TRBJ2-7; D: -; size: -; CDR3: CASSLSHRLSAYEQYF; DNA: TGTGCCAGCAGTTTATCCCACCGGTTGTCAGCCTACGAGCAGTACTTC
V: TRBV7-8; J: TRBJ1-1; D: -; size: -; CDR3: CASGLSRNTEAFF; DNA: TGTGCCAGCGGTCTAAGCAGGAACACTGAAGCTTTCTTT
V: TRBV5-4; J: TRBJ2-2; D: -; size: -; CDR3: CASSLLEYTGELFF; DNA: TGTGCCAGCAGCTTGTTAGAATACACCGGGGAGCTGTTTTTT
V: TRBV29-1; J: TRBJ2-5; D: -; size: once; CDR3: CSVAKGGETQYF; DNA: TGCAGCGTTGCTAAGGGGGGAGAGACCCAGTACTTC
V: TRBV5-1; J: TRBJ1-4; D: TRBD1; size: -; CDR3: CASSRRTGSNEKLFF; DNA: TGCGCCAGCAGCAGAAGGACAGGTTCTAATGAAAAACTGTTTTTT
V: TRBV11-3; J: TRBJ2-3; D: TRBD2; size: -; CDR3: CASSLASGGGTDTQYF; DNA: TGTGCCAGCAGCTTAGCTAGCGGAGGGGGCACAGATACGCAGTATTTT
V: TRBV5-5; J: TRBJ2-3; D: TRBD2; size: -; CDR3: CASSLAGTSAGAHTQYF; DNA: TGTGCCAGCAGCTTGGCCGGGACTAGCGCTGGGGCTCATACGCAGTATTTT
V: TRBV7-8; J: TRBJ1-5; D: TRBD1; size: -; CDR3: CASSLTTGGAGQPQHF; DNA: TGTGCCAGCAGCCTAACTACAGGGGGCGCCGGGCAGCCCCAGCATTTT
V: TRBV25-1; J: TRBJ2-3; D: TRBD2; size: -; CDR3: CASSEVSGRSTDTQYF; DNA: TGTGCCAGCAGTGAGGTTAGCGGGAGGAGCACAGATACGCAGTATTTT
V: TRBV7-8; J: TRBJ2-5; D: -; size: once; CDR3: CASSLNGVPETQYF; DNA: TGTGCCAGCAGCTTAAACGGAGTCCCAGAGACCCAGTACTTC
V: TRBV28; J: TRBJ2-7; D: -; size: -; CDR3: CASSLGPRGGPFEQYF; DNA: TGTGCCAGCAGTTTAGGGCCCAGGGGGGGTCCCTTCGAGCAGTACTTC
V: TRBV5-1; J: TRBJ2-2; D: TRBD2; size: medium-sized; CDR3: CASSLSLATNTGELFF; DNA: TGCGCCAGCAGCTTGTCACTAGCGACGAACACCGGGGAGCTGTTTTTT
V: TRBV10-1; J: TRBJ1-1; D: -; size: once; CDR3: CARNYTEAFF; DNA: TGCGCCCGGAATTACACTGAAGCTTTCTTT
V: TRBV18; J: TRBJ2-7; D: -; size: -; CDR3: CASSRQQGSYEQYF; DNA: TGTGCCAGCTCACGTCAACAGGGCTCCTACGAGCAGTACTTC
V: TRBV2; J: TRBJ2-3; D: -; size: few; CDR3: CASIPITSTDTQYF; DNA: TGTGCCAGCATCCCCATAACTAGCACAGATACGCAGTATTTT